The table lists the clone carrying this T cell receptor beta chain with a few counts. The antigen remains undetermined. This entry belongs to a study of CD8 T cell repertoires and HIV-1 epitope variants. Assay used: immunoSEQ multiplex PCR; TCRdb lists only in-frame clones, some missing. The sample lists 4,800 or so clones, 64% seen once, with about two fifths in the top ten. The CDR3 has 14 amino acids. Germline assignment: CDR1 SNHLY and CDR2 FYNNEI. V shed 0 bases and J shed 10 bases, with 15 bases lying between them. The chain joins TRBV2 to TRBJ1-1; maybe TRBD1 (5 bases). The material sequenced was cultured CD8+ T cells derived from PBMCs. This TCR was recovered from a male donor with HIV. As DNA, the CDR3 is TGTGCCAGCAGTGAAGCCTCCGGGGGTAGGGGAGCTTTCTTT. Amino acid sequence: CASSEASGGRGAFF. The entire variable domain, with the rest obtained from reference TRBV2 and TRBJ1-1, is as follows: EPEVTQTPSHQVTQMGQEVILRCVPISNHLYFYWYRQILGQKVEFLVSFYNNEISEKSEIFDDQFSVERPDGSNFTLKIRSTKLEDSAMYFCASSEASGGRGAFFGQGTRLTVV.